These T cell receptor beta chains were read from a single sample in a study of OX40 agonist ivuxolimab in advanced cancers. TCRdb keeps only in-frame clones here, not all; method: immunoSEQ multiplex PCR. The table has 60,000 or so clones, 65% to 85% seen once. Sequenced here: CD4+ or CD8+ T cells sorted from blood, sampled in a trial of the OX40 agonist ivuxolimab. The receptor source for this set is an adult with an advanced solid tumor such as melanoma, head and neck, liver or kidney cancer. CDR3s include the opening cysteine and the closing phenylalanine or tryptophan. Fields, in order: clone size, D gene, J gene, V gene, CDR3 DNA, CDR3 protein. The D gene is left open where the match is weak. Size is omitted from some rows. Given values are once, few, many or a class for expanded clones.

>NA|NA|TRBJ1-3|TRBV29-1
TGCAGCGTTCGTCGCCTCTCTGGAAACACCATATATTTT
CSVRRLSGNTIYF
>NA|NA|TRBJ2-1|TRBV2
TGTGCCAGCAGTGAAAGGGGCAATGAGCAGTTCTTC
CASSERGNEQFF
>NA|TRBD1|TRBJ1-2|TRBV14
TGTGCCAGCAGCCAAGAAACAGGGGCTAACTATGGCTACACCTTC
CASSQETGANYGYTF
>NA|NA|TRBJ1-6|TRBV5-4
TGTGCCAGCAGCCCCGACTTAGGTGGGGAGGGCGGTTCACCCCTCCACTTT
CASSPDLGGEGGSPLHF
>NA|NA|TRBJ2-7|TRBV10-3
TGTGCCATCAGCTCGGCCCGAGACAGAGTACGGGAGCAGTACTTC
CAISSARDRVREQYF
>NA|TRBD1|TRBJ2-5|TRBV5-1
TGCGCCAGCAGACCGACAGGGGCCGAAGAGACCCAGTACTTC
CASRPTGAEETQYF
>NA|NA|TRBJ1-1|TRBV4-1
TGCGCCAGCAGCGCCGGGCCGTGGGGGACTGAAGCTTTCTTT
CASSAGPWGTEAFF
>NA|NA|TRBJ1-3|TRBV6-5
TGTGCCAGCAGTGTTTACAGGGAAGGAAACACCATATATTTT
CASSVYREGNTIYF
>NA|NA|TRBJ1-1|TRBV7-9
TGTGCCAGCAGCTTAGGACTTGGGGCTGAAGCTTTCTTT
CASSLGLGAEAFF
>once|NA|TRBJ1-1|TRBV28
TGTGCCAGCAGTGTTACAACGTCGGTTGGGACTGAAGCTTTCTTT
CASSVTTSVGTEAFF